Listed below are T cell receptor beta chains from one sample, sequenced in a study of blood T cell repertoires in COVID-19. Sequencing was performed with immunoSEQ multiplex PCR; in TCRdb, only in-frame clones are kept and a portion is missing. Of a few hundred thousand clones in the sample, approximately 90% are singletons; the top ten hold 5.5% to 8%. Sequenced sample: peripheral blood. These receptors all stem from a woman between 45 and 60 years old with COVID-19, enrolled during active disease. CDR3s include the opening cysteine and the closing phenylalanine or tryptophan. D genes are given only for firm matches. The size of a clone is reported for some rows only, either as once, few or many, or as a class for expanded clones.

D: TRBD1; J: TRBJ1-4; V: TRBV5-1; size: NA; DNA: TGCGCCAGCCGCGAGACCTACGGAGGGGGCGGAGAAAAACTGTTTTTT; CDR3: CASRETYGGGGEKLFF
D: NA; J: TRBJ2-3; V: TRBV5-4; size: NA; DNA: TGTGCCAGCAGCTTGACAGAATATACGCAGTATTTT; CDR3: CASSLTEYTQYF
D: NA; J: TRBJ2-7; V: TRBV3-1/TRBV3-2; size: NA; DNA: TGTGCCAGCAGCCAAGGTCAGGGAATTTACGAGCAGTACTTC; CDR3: CASSQGQGIYEQYF
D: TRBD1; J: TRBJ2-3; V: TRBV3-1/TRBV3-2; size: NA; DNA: TGTGCCAGCAGCCAGGGGACAGGGCGGACAGATACGCAGTATTTT; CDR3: CASSQGTGRTDTQYF
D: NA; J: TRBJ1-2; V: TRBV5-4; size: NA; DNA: TGTGCCAGCAGCTTGGCCCGGGAAACATATGGCTACACCTTC; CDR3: CASSLARETYGYTF
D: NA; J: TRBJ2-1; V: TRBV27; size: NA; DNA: TGTGCCAGCAGTTTCGACATGAAATCCTACAATGAGCAGTTCTTC; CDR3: CASSFDMKSYNEQFF
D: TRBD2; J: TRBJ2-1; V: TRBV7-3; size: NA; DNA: TGTGCCAGCAGCGCCGAACTACTAGCGGGAGGGACGGATGAGCAGTTCTTC; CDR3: CASSAELLAGGTDEQFF
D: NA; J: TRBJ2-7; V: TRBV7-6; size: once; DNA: TGTGCCAGCAGCTTAGCGGCCGGACGCACAGGGAGCTACGAGCAGTACTTC; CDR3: CASSLAAGRTGSYEQYF
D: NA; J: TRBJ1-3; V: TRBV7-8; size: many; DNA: TGTGCCAGCAGCTCTATGAAGACAGGTGGAAACACCATATATTTT; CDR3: CASSSMKTGGNTIYF
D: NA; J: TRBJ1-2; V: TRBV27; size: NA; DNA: TGTGCCAGCAGCTCATGGGGGGAGAAGGGCTATGGCTACACCTTC; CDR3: CASSSWGEKGYGYTF
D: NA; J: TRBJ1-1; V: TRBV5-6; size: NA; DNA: TGTGCCAGCAGTAAGACGGGGGGGCTAAGAACTGAAGCTTTCTTT; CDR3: CASSKTGGLRTEAFF
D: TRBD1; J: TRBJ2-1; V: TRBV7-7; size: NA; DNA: TGTGCCAGCAGCGCCGGGACAGGGGGGGGTGAGCAGTTCTTC; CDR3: CASSAGTGGGEQFF
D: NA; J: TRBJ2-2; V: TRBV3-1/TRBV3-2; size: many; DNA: TGTGCCACCGCGGGACTCGGGGAGCTGTTTTTT; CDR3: CATAGLGELFF
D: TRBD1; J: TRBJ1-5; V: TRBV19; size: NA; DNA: TGTGCCAGTAGTAGACAGGGGGGTCAGCCCCAGCATTTT; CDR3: CASSRQGGQPQHF
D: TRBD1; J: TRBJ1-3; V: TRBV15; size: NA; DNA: TGTGCCACCAGCAGAGATGGGCCCGGGGACAGGAGATCGACCATATATTTT; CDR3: CATSRDGPGDRRSTIYF
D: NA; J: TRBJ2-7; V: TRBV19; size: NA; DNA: TGTGCCAGTAGTATAGTCGCCGAGACCTACGAGCAGTACTTC; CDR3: CASSIVAETYEQYF
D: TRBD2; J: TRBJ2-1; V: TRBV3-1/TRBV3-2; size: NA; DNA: TGTGCCAGCAGCCTTAGCGGGAGAATTAATGAGCAGTTCTTC; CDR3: CASSLSGRINEQFF